The sequence of this T cell receptor (beta chain) was determined in a study of T cells in localized non-small cell lung cancer. This clone was observed a single time. What it binds is unknown. Study-level findings and limits: Appearances in adjacent lung were noted for a median approximately 61 of the top 100 tumor clones. Uninvolved adjacent lung had the highest recorded T cell clonality, with tumor below it. Overall survival was longer when the density of T cells in the blood was higher. Heterogeneity remains possible because sequencing was limited to only one tumor region.

The data were produced by immunoSEQ multiplex PCR, yet TCRdb's version contains in-frame clones alone and is incomplete. Among about 27,000 clones listed, around 85% were seen once. The receptor comes from an older female donor with stage II squamous cell lung carcinoma. Source: peripheral blood, taken before any cancer treatment.

This chain's CDR3 is CAISEGQARAEAFF. CDR3 nucleotide sequence: TGTGCCATCAGTGAGGGACAGGCACGGGCTGAAGCTTTCTTT. The V and J genes are TRBV10-3 and TRBJ1-1, with TRBD1 identical over 7 bases. There are 14 residues in the CDR3. CDR1 is ENHRY, CDR2 SYGVKD, per germline. The V and J ends lost 2 bases and 6 bases, in that order; junction bases with no gene match: 6.